Each of the 6 T cell receptor beta chains below was sequenced from the same sample in a study of blood T cell repertoires in COVID-19. Data came from immunoSEQ multiplex PCR; TCRdb stores just in-frame clones and leaves some out. The sample shows fewer than 350,000 clones, roughly 90% of them seen only once. Sequencing input: PBMCs or T cells enriched from blood (not recorded which). The source of these receptors is a man between 60 and 75 years old who had recovered from COVID-19.

This clone was seen a handful of times. The chain employs TRBV6-5 and TRBJ1-5, with TRBD1 matching over 7 bases. Trimming took 6 bases from V and 3 from J; bases not matched to a gene: 2. The CDR3 is made up of 13 amino acids. Germline V CDR1 and CDR2: MNHEY, SVGAGI. CDR3: CASRGQLNQPQHF. In DNA, the CDR3 is TGTGCCAGCAGGGGACAGCTCAATCAGCCCCAGCATTTT.

This clone was seen a handful of times. The chain employs TRBV2 and TRBJ2-1, with D possibly TRBD2 on 6 matching bases. CDR3 length equals 13 residues. Trimming removed 8 bases from V and 5 bases from J, with 13 bases in between. Germline V gene lookup returns CDR1 SNHLY and CDR2 FYNNEI. The CDR3 DNA reads as TGTGCCAGCGGTCCCCCGGGGGACAATGAGCAGTTCTTC. Its translation is CASGPPGDNEQFF.

In its sample, this clone was seen once. The V call is TRBV7-6, the J call TRBJ1-2; D may be TRBD1 (6 bases). From germline, CDR1 is SGHVS and CDR2 FNYEAQ. V was pared by 4 bases and J by 4 bases, with 16 bases between. This CDR3 spans 15 amino acids. CDR3 amino acids: CASSSGQQSLYGYTF. CDR3 nucleotides: TGTGCCAGCAGCTCCGGACAGCAATCCCTCTATGGCTACACCTTC.

This clone was found a few times. The chain links TRBV3-1 (or the pseudogene TRBV3-2) to TRBJ2-7, with a possible D match to TRBD2 (5 bases). The V and J ends lost 0 bases and 6 bases respectively, with 12 bases between them. The CDR3 runs 14 residues. Germline-derived CDR1 and CDR2 are LGHDT and YNNKEL (reference sequence). CDR3 sequence (DNA): TGTGCCAGCAGCCAAGATTTGCTAGCCCTCGAGCAGTACTTC. Translating it yields CASSQDLLALEQYF.

This chain connects TRBV6-5 to TRBJ1-2; the match to TRBD1 covers 8 bases. CDR3 length: 15 amino acids. J gave up 4 bases and V 2 bases, and 6 bases lay outside the gene matches. CDR1 and CDR2 (germline): MNHEY, SVGAGI. This chain's CDR3 is CASSYTDRGLYGYTF. CDR3 coding DNA: TGTGCCAGCAGTTACACTGACAGGGGACTCTATGGCTACACCTTC.

This chain joins TRBV5-6 and TRBJ1-3; D might be TRBD1 (5 bases). The CDR3 contains 14 residues. Trimming took 5 bases from V and 4 from J, leaving 13 bases between them. Germline-derived CDR1 and CDR2 are SGHDT and YYEEEE. DNA for the CDR3: TGTGCCAGCAGAAATCGGGGGTCCGGAAACACCATATATTTT. This gives the protein CASRNRGSGNTIYF.